A single sample gave rise to the 7 T cell receptor beta chains below, sequenced in a study of read filtering for tumor transcriptome and immune sequencing. Molecular barcoded adaptors covering alpha/delta and beta/gamma chains were used on approximately 400 ng RNA. In TCRdb, the reads were re-called with MiXCR into one record per CDR3 protein. The sample holds approximately 90,000 distinct CDR3 sequences, approximately 21% seen once. Sequenced: a population of CD138-negative cells sorted from bone marrow. All receptors come from a donor at least 40 years old with multiple myeloma.

This clonotype has at least ten counts. The CDR3 reads CASSYRPLNSNQPQHF. The CDR3 DNA is TGCGCCAGCAGCTATAGACCCCTGAATAGCAATCAGCCCCAGCATTTT. The chain recombines TRBV5-1 with TRBJ1-5, with D unclear. Trimming removed 3 bases from V and 0 bases from J, with 13 bases in between. Germline CDR1 reads SGHRS; CDR2 reads YFSETQ. The length of the CDR3 is 16 residues.

At least ten counts were recorded for this clonotype. The genes are TRBV2 and TRBJ2-2; TRBD1 aligns across 8 bases. CDR3 size: 14 residues. Germline loops: CDR1 SNHLY, CDR2 FYNNEI. Losses at the gene ends were 5 bases for V and 4 bases for J; bases not matched to a gene: 3. CDR3 coding DNA: TGTGCCAGCAGTCCGACAGGGGCCACCGGGGAGCTGTTTTTT. This encodes CASSPTGATGELFF.

This clonotype is medium-sized. V gene TRBV6-2 or TRBV6-3 combines with J gene TRBJ2-1; 8 bases line up with TRBD2. Germline V gene data show CDR1 as MNHEY and CDR2 as SVGEGT. The CDR3 spans 16 residues. The ends lost 1 base at V and 5 bases at J; junction bases unmatched: 7. CDR3 DNA: TGTGCCAGCAGTTACTTTCCGGGGGGGTACAACAATGAGCAGTTCTTC. It codes for CASSYFPGGYNNEQFF.

This clonotype was detected many times. The chain recombines TRBV14 with TRBJ1-6, with D unresolved. Germline V gives CDR1 SGHDN, CDR2 FVKESK. The length of the CDR3 is 18 residues. V shed 0 bases and J shed 0 bases, with 12 bases lying between them. The CDR3 bases are TGTGCCAGCAGCCAAGAACTAGCAGCGAGCTCCTATAATTCACCCCTCCACTTT. It specifies CASSQELAASSYNSPLHF.

CDR3 sequence reads: CASRRRGPEQFF. The CDR3, as DNA: TGTGCCAGCAGACGCAGGGGGCCGGAACAGTTCTTC. The chain combines TRBV27 with TRBJ2-1; 8 nucleotides line up with TRBD1. Germline V lookup: CDR1 MNHEY, CDR2 SMNVEV (reference sequence). V lost 6 bases, J lost 13 bases, and 8 bases stayed unmatched. This CDR3 has 12 residues.

The rearrangement uses TRBV2 and TRBJ1-5; tentatively, D is TRBD1 (5 bases). V shed 6 bases and J shed 0 bases, with 15 bases lying between them. The CDR3 contains 16 residues. Looked up from germline, CDR1 is SNHLY and CDR2 is FYNNEI. The CDR3 loop is CASRGVGRYSNQPQHF. CDR3 DNA sequence: TGTGCCAGCAGGGGGGTGGGCCGTTATAGCAATCAGCCCCAGCATTTT.

The chain carries TRBV4-1 and TRBJ1-1, with a possible D match to TRBD1 (6 bases). V lost 1 base, J lost 1 base, and 10 bases lay in between. The CDR3 runs 15 residues. In germline, CDR1 is MGHRA, CDR2 YSYEKL. CDR3 region: CASSQAGVGNTEAFF. CDR3 coding DNA: TGCGCCAGCAGCCAAGCAGGGGTTGGGAACACTGAAGCTTTCTTT.